The entry below describes one T cell receptor (beta chain). Its antigen is not known. The data derive from a study of graft-versus-host responses after intestinal transplantation. Study-level information: Each patient got anti-thymocyte globulin induction, then tacrolimus and steroids for three to four years.

The study's findings and limits: Graft-versus-host to host-versus-graft clonal ratios in allografts were high in patients with graft-donor T cell macrochimerism. Early declines in HvG clones that occurred post-transplant were associated with peak circulating GvH clone levels. GvH clonotypes were identified within recipient marrow, with a subset emerging first in ileum or blood.

Some clones are missing from TCRdb's copy, which holds only in-frame ones; the method was immunoSEQ multiplex PCR. Of approximately 78,000 clones in the sample, 87% were seen once. The ends lost 6 bases at V and 0 bases at J; junction bases unmatched: 5. CDR1 SQVTM and CDR2 ANQGSEA come from the germline V gene. The CDR3 has 13 residues. Sequences were derived from unstimulated CD8+ T cells sorted from spleen or lymph node cells, sampled before transplant. The chain carries TRBV29-1 and TRBJ2-7, with TRBD1 matching over 7 bases. The sequence was collected from a human donor who was the organ donor for an intestinal transplant. The CDR3 coding sequence is TGCAGCGTCGGACAGGAAAACTCCTACGAGCAGTACTTC. Translating it yields CSVGQENSYEQYF.